Shown below are 11 T cell receptor beta chains from a single sample sequenced in a study of graft-versus-host responses after intestinal transplantation. Libraries were prepared by immunoSEQ multiplex PCR; TCRdb keeps only in-frame clonotypes and omits some of them. The data contain 74,000 or so clones, over 80% of them singletons. The source material was PBMCs, sampled 98 days after intestinal transplantation. The receptors originated from a human patient who received an intestinal transplant, so some T cells may come from the graft donor.

This clone has a single count. The chain has TRBV28 and TRBJ1-1; D is unclear. CDR1 is MDHEN and CDR2 is SYDVKM in the germline V gene. The V end was cut by 6 bases, the J end by 0 bases, with 14 bases between. This CDR3 is built from 15 residues. The CDR3 reads CASSHGKDVNTEAFF. CDR3 nucleotides: TGTGCCAGCAGCCATGGGAAGGACGTGAACACTGAAGCTTTCTTT.

The rearrangement links TRBV5-4 to TRBJ2-7, with D maybe TRBD2 (6 bases). CDR1 and CDR2 (germline): SGHNT, YYREEE (reference sequence). V lost 4 bases, J lost 3 bases, and 11 bases lay in between. The CDR3 loop spans 13 amino acids. CDR3 amino acids: CASSLSGYYEQYF. The CDR3, as DNA: TGTGCCAGCAGCCTTAGCGGCTACTACGAGCAGTACTTC.

This chain connects TRBV2 to TRBJ2-7; 7 bases are a match to TRBD1. This CDR3 is 15 amino acids long. Looked up from germline, CDR1 is SNHLY and CDR2 is FYNNEI. V gave up 6 bases and J gave up 3 bases; unmatched junction bases: 11. Here the CDR3 DNA reads TGTGCCAGCAGCCCCTGGGGACAGCTAGACTACGAGCAGTACTTC. Translating it yields CASSPWGQLDYEQYF.

This CDR3 reads CASYLGNTEAFF. The DNA for the CDR3 is TGTGCCAGCTACTTGGGGAACACTGAAGCTTTCTTT. The gene calls are TRBV6-5 and TRBJ1-1; no firm D call. The CDR3 consists of 12 residues. Germline CDR1 is MNHEY and CDR2 is SVGAGI. V was clipped by 8 bases and J by 1 base, with 8 bases between them.

The V gene is TRBV20-1, the J gene TRBJ2-1; no definite D call. The V gene lost 3 bases and the J gene lost 6 bases, with 6 bases spanning the gap. CDR3 length equals 11 residues. CDR1 is DFQATT, CDR2 SNEGSKA, per germline (reference sequence). The DNA of the CDR3 is TGCAGTGCTAGGGTCTCCAATGAGCAGTTCTTC. Translation gives CSARVSNEQFF.

V usage is TRBV11-2 and J usage is TRBJ2-7, with D tentatively TRBD2 (7 bases). The CDR3 has 14 residues. V shed 9 bases and J shed 0 bases, with 15 bases lying between them. CDR1 is SGHAT, CDR2 FQNNGV, per germline. In nucleotides, the CDR3 is TGTGCCAGTAACCGGGGGGCGGGCTCCTACGAGCAGTACTTC. It translates to CASNRGAGSYEQYF.

This chain connects TRBV6-1 to TRBJ2-7; D tentatively reads TRBD1 or TRBD2 (6 bases each). Per the germline V gene, CDR1 is MNHNS and CDR2 is SASEGT. V was trimmed by 6 bases and J by 0 bases, leaving 12 bases between them. The CDR3 contains 14 residues. The DNA of the CDR3 is TGTGCCAGCAGCGGGGGCCCCAGCTCCTACGAGCAGTACTTC. Translation gives CASSGGPSSYEQYF.

This chain connects TRBV30 to TRBJ2-1, with TRBD1 matching 7 bases. The ends lost 1 base at V and 8 bases at J; junction bases unmatched: 2. Per the germline V gene, CDR1 is GTSNPN and CDR2 is SVGIG (reference sequence). This CDR3 has 12 residues. This chain's CDR3 is CAWSGTGDEQFF. In DNA, the CDR3 is TGTGCCTGGAGTGGAACAGGGGATGAGCAGTTCTTC.

The chain recombines TRBV14 with TRBJ2-5; the match to TRBD1 covers 11 bases. The CDR3 contains 17 residues. Germline trimming cut 4 bases from V and 5 bases from J; bases unmatched to any gene: 12. CDR1 and CDR2 from the germline V gene are SGHDN and FVKESK. DNA for the CDR3: TGTGCCAGCAGCCGATTCGGACAGGGGGCTGGGGAGGAGACCCAGTACTTC. This codes for CASSRFGQGAGEETQYF.

This clone was seen once. The J gene is TRBJ1-2, the V gene TRBV2, with 7 bases matching TRBD1. In germline, CDR1 is SNHLY, CDR2 FYNNEI. J was trimmed by 6 bases and V by 6 bases; bases with no gene match: 10. The CDR3 runs to 14 residues. CDR3 in DNA: TGTGCCAGCAGCTACGAGACAGGGTGGGATGGCTACACCTTC. This sequence encodes CASSYETGWDGYTF.

The CDR3 nucleotides are TGCGCCAGCAGCCCCCACCAGACGGACAGGAATGGGGACATTCAGTACTTC. Translating it yields CASSPHQTDRNGDIQYF. The chain is built from TRBV4-1 and TRBJ2-4; 7 bases line up with TRBD1. This CDR3 region has 17 residues. The V gene's germline CDR1 is MGHRA and CDR2 YSYEKL. The V and J ends lost 4 bases and 8 bases, in that order; junction bases with no gene match: 17.